The T cell receptor beta chain under discussion was sequenced for a study of blood T cell repertoires in COVID-19. In the source study's methods: Cell counts per sample came from amplifying reference gene primers. Sequencing was performed with immunoSEQ multiplex PCR; in TCRdb, only in-frame clones are kept and a portion is missing. V, J and clone size are taken as reported in that table, and D and trimming were inferred from the DNA itself. The sample comprises 15,000 to 20,000 clones, approximately 85% of which are singletons, and 55% to 65% rests with the top ten. This CDR3 comprises 14 residues. Germline V gene sequence: CDR1 LNHDA, CDR2 SQIVND (reference sequence). The V segment lost 5 bases and the J segment 7 bases; nucleotides outside the gene matches: 8.

The rearrangement uses TRBV19 and TRBJ1-1, with TRBD1 matching over 9 bases. Sequenced sample: peripheral blood. The receptor was derived from an older man with acute or convalescent COVID-19. CDR3 sequence (DNA): TGTGCCAGTAGTCCGACCGGGACAGGGAGTGAAGCTTTCTTT. It translates to CASSPTGTGSEAFF.